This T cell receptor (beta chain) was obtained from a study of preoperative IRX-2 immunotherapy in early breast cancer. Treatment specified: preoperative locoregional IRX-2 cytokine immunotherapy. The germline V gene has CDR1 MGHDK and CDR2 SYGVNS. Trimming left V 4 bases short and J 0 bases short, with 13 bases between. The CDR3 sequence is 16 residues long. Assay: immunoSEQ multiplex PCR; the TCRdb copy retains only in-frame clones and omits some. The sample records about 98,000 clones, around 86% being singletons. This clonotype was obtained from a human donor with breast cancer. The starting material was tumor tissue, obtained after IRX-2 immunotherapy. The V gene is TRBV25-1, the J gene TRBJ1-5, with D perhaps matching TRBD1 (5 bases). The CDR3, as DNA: TGTGCCAGCAGTGCCCCAGGACATCTTAGCAATCAGCCCCAGCATTTT. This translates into CASSAPGHLSNQPQHF.